These 6 T cell receptor beta chains were all obtained from the same sample, sequenced in a study of cytomegalovirus exposure and HLA in healthy donors. PCR amplification relied on 60 Vbeta primers (plus 13 Jbeta primers). Method: immunoSEQ multiplex PCR; TCRdb's copy keeps in-frame clones and lacks some. This sample carries 130,000 or so clones, approximately 71% of them seen once, and the ten largest clones take more than 2.5%. The sequenced material came from PBMCs. The source is a man aged 35-49 years in good health and CMV-seronegative.

The chain carries TRBV4-1 and TRBJ2-1; D may be TRBD2 (6 bases). The CDR3 has 15 amino acids. Per germline, CDR1 MGHRA and CDR2 YSYEKL. The V end lost 4 bases, the J end lost 0 bases, and 10 bases lay between the germline ends. In nucleotides, the CDR3 is TGCGCCAGCAGCCTACGCGGGGACTCCTACAATGAGCAGTTCTTC. It yields the protein CASSLRGDSYNEQFF.

Concerning this clone: The identical CDR3 is also encoded by other nucleotide sequences in the sample. The CDR3 nucleotides read TGTGCCAGCAGCGTAGTGCCGGGACAAGAGACCCAGTACTTC. Amino acid sequence: CASSVVPGQETQYF. The J gene is TRBJ2-5, the V gene TRBV9; maybe TRBD2 (5 bases). Germline lookup yields CDR1 SGDLS and CDR2 YYNGEE. This CDR3 comprises 14 residues. The V end was cut by 0 bases, the J end by 2 bases, with 8 bases between.

V usage is TRBV4-1 and J usage is TRBJ2-1; D unclear. Trimming shortened V by 1 base and J by 4 bases, and 14 bases separated the two germline ends. This CDR3 contains 16 residues. The germline V gene encodes CDR1 MGHRA and CDR2 YSYEKL. Written as DNA, the CDR3 is TGCGCCAGCAGCCAAGCAACCGTCTACTGGTACAATGAGCAGTTCTTC. Protein sequence: CASSQATVYWYNEQFF.

A few counts support this clone. The V call is TRBV4-3, the J call TRBJ2-5, with 8 bases aligning to TRBD2. The V gene's germline CDR1 is LGHNA and CDR2 YSLEER. This CDR3 region has 15 residues. The junction had 3 bases not matched to a gene; V was cut back by 1 base and J by 2 bases. The CDR3 loop is CASSQAGGRQETQYF. The CDR3 DNA follows: TGCGCCAGCAGCCAAGCGGGGGGGCGGCAAGAGACCCAGTACTTC.

V usage is TRBV28 and J usage is TRBJ1-2, with D unresolved. Per the germline V gene, CDR1 is MDHEN and CDR2 is SYDVKM. V lost 2 bases to trimming and J lost 3 bases, with 13 bases between them. This CDR3 has 15 amino acids. The CDR3 is CASSLGQNVYYGYTF. For the CDR3, the DNA is TGTGCCAGCAGTTTAGGGCAGAACGTCTACTATGGCTACACCTTC.

This clone was picked up a small number of times. This chain uses TRBV28 with TRBJ1-1; no reliable D call. Trimming stripped 5 bases from V and 0 bases from J, with 7 bases between. Germline V gene sequence: CDR1 MDHEN, CDR2 SYDVKM. CDR3 length: 13 amino acids. The CDR3 DNA reads TGTGCCAGCAGTACGCCTATGAACACTGAAGCTTTCTTT. It yields the protein CASSTPMNTEAFF.